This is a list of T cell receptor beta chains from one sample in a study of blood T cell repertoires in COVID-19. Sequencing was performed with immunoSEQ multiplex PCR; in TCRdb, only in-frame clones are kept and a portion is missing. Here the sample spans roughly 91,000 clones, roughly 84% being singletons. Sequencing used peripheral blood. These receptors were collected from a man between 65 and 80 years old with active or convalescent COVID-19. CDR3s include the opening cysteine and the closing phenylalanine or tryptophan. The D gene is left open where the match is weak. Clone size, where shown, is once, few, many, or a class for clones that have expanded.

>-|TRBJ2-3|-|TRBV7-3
TGTGCCAGCAGCAAGAACAGGGGGGGAACAGACCAAGATACGCAGTATTTT
CASSKNRGGTDQDTQYF
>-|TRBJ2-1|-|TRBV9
TGTGCCAGCAGCGCCAGCCCCGGGGGTGAGCAGTTCTTC
CASSASPGGEQFF
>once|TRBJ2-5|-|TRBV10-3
TGTGCCATCAGATCCTCGACAGGATCCCAAGAGACCCAGTACTTC
CAIRSSTGSQETQYF
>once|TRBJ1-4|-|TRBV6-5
TGTGCCAGCAGGGCCCGGAGAGCAACTAATGAAAAACTGTTTTTT
CASRARRATNEKLFF
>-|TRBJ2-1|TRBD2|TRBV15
TGTGCCACCAGCAGGCTAGCGGGAGATTACAATGAGCAGTTCTTC
CATSRLAGDYNEQFF
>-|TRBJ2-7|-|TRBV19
TGTGCCAGTAGTATCGATCGCAGGCCGGATCCCTACGAGCAGTACTTC
CASSIDRRPDPYEQYF
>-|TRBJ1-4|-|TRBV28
TGTGCCAGCAGTTTAGGAGGTTCGACTAATGAAAAACTGTTTTTT
CASSLGGSTNEKLFF
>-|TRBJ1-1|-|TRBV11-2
TGTGCCAGCAGCCCTGGACAGACCATGAACACTGAAGCTTTCTTT
CASSPGQTMNTEAFF
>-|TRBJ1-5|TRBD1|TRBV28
TGTGCCAGCAGTGGGACAGGGGGGAGCTGGAGCAATCAGCCCCAGCATTTT
CASSGTGGSWSNQPQHF
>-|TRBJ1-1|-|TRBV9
TGTGCCAGCAGCGTAGATCCCCAAACTGAAGCTTTCTTT
CASSVDPQTEAFF
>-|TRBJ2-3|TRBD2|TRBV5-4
TGTGCCAGCAGCCCCGGCGGTAGGCGGGGGGGCACAGATACGCAGTATTTT
CASSPGGRRGGTDTQYF
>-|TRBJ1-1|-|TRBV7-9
TGTGCCAGCAGCTTATTGAGTACTGAAGCTTTCTTT
CASSLLSTEAFF
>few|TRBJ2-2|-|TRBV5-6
TGTGCCAGCAGCTTCCTCGGACAGCTCACCGGGGAGCTGTTTTTT
CASSFLGQLTGELFF
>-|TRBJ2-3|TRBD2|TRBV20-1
TGCAGTGCGAGTCGTAGCGGGGGGGCGGGAGATACGCAGTATTTT
CSASRSGGAGDTQYF
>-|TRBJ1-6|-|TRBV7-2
TGTGCCAGCAGCTCAGGAGGGCAGTTCTCCTATAATTCACCCCTCCACTTT
CASSSGGQFSYNSPLHF
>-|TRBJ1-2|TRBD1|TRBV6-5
TGTGCCAGCAGTCGGACAGGGCAGGGCTATGGCTACACCTTC
CASSRTGQGYGYTF
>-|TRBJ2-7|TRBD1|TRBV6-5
TGTGCCAGCAGTTACTCCAGGACAGGGAACCCCTACGAGCAGTACTTC
CASSYSRTGNPYEQYF
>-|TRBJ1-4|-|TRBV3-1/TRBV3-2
TGTGCCAGCAGCCACCCCGGACAGCGAGGCAATGAAAAACTGTTTTTT
CASSHPGQRGNEKLFF
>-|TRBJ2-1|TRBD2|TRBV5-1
TGCGCCAGCAGCACGGGGACTAGCGGGAATGAGCAGTTCTTC
CASSTGTSGNEQFF
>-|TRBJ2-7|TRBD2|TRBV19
TGTGCCAGTAGAAAATCGGGGGACTATGGCTACGAGCAGTACTTC
CASRKSGDYGYEQYF
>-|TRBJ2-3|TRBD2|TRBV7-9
TGTGCCAGCAGCTTAAGAAATAGCGGGGGCTCGGATACGCAGTATTTT
CASSLRNSGGSDTQYF
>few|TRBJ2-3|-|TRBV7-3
TGTGCCAGCAGCTTAAGGGGGCCCGGCACAGATACGCAGTATTTT
CASSLRGPGTDTQYF
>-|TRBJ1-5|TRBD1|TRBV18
TGTGCCAGCTCACCGACAGGGGTCAATCAGCCCCAGCATTTT
CASSPTGVNQPQHF
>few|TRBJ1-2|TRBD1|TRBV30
TGTGCCTGGAGAACCACCGGGACAGGGCATGGCTACACCTTC
CAWRTTGTGHGYTF
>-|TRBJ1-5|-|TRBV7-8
TGTGCCAGCAGCCAGTCCATCCCAGGGCAGCCCCAGCATTTT
CASSQSIPGQPQHF
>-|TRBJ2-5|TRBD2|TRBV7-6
TGTGCCAGCAGCCTCCGACTAGCCCCAGAGACCCAGTACTTC
CASSLRLAPETQYF
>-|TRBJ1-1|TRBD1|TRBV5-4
TGTGCCAGCAGCCCAGCAGGGGGAATGAACACTGAAGCTTTCTTT
CASSPAGGMNTEAFF
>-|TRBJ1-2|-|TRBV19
TGTGCCAGTAGCGGACAGTCTTGGGGCGTCTTC
CASSGQSWGVF
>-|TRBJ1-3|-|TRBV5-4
TGTGCCAGCAGCTTGGGGCGGTCCACCTCTGGAAACACCATATATTTT
CASSLGRSTSGNTIYF